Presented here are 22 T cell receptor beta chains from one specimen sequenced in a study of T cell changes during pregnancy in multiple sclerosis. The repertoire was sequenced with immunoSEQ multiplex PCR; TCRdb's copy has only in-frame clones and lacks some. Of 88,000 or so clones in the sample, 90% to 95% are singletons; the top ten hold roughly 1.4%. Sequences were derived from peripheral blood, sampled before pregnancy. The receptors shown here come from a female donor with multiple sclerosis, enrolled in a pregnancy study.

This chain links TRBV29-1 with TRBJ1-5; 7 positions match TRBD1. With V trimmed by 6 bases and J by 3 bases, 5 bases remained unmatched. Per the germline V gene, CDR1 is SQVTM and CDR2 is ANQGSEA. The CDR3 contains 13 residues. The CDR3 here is CSVGGQPNQPQHF. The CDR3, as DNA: TGCAGCGTGGGGGGACAGCCCAATCAGCCCCAGCATTTT. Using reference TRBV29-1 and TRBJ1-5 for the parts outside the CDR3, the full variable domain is SAVISQKPSRDICQRGTSLTIQCQVDSQVTMMFWYRQQPGQSLTLIATANQGSEATYESGFVIDKFPISRPNLTFSTLTVSNMSPEDSSIYLCSVGGQPNQPQHFGDGTRLSIL.

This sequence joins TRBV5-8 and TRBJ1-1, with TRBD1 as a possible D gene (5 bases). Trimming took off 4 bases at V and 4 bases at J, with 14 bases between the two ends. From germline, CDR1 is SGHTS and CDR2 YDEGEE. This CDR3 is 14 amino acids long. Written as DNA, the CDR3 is TGTGCCAGCAGCAAGGGACTCCGGGCCACTGAAGCTTTCTTT. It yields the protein CASSKGLRATEAFF.

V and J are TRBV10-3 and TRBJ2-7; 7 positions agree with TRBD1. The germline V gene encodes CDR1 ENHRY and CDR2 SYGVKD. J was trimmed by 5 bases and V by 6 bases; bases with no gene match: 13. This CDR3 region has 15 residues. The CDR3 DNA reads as TGTGCCATCAGCGAGGGGACAGTAGGGTCTGACGAGCAGTACTTC. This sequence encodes CAISEGTVGSDEQYF.

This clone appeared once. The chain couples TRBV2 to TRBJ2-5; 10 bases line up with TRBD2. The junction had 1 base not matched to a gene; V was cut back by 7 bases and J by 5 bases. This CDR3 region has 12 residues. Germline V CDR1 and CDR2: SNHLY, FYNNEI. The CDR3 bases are TGTGCCAGCATTAGCGGGGGGGAGACCCAGTACTTC. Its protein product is CASISGGETQYF.

The CDR3 DNA follows: TGTGCCAGCAGCTTCCCGGGACACTCTAACTATGGCTACACCTTC. This codes for CASSFPGHSNYGYTF. This rearrangement joins TRBV7-9 to TRBJ1-2; perhaps TRBD1 as D (6 bases). This CDR3 has 15 amino acids. From germline, CDR1 is SEHNR and CDR2 FQNEAQ (reference sequence). V lost 3 bases and J lost 0, with 11 bases in between.

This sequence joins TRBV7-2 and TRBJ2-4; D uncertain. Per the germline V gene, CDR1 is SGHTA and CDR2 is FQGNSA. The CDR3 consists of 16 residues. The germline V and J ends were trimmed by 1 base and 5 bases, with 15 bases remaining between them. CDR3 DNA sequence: TGTGCCAGCAGCTTAGATCTCCCGGGTTCGGAAAACATTCAGTACTTC. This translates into CASSLDLPGSENIQYF.

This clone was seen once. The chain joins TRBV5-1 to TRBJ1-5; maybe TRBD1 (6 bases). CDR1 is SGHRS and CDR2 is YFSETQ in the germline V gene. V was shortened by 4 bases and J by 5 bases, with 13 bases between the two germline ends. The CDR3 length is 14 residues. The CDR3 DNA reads TGCGCCAGCAGCCAAGGAGGGGGGGATCAGCCCCAGCATTTT. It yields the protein CASSQGGGDQPQHF.

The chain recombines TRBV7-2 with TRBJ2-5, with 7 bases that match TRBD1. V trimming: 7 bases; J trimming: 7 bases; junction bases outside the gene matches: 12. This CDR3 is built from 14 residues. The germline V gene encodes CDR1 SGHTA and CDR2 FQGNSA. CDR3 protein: CASTATQGWGTQYF. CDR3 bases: TGTGCCAGCACCGCAACACAGGGGTGGGGGACCCAGTACTTC.

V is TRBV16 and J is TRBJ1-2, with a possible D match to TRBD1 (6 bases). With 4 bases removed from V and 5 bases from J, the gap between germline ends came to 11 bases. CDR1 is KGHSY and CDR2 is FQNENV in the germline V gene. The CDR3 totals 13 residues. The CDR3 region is CASSLRTVYGYTF. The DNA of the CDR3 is TGTGCCAGCAGCCTCCGGACAGTATATGGCTACACCTTC. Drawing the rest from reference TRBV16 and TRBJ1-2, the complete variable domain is GEEVAQTPKHLVRGEGQKAKLYCAPIKGHSYVFWYQQVLKNEFKFLISFQNENVFDETGMPKERFSAKCLPNSPCSLEIQATKLEDSAVYFCASSLRTVYGYTFGSGTRLTVV.

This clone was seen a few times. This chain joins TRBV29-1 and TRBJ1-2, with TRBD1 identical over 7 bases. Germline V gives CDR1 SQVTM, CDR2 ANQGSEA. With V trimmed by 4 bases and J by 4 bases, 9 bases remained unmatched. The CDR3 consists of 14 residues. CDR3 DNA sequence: TGCAGCGTTGTTCGGTCAGGGGGGCCCTATGGCTACACCTTC. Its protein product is CSVVRSGGPYGYTF. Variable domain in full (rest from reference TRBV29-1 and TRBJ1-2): SAVISQKPSRDICQRGTSLTIQCQVDSQVTMMFWYRQQPGQSLTLIATANQGSEATYESGFVIDKFPISRPNLTFSTLTVSNMSPEDSSIYLCSVVRSGGPYGYTFGSGTRLTVV.

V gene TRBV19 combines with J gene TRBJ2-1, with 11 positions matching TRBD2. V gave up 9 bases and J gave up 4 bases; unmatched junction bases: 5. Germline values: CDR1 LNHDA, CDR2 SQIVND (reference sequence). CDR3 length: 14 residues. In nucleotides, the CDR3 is TGTGCCAGCACCGGGACTAGCGGATACAATGAGCAGTTCTTC. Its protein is CASTGTSGYNEQFF.

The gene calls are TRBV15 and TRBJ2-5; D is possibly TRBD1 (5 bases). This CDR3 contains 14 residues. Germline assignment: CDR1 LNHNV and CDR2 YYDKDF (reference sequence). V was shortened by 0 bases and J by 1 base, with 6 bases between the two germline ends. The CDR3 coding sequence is TGTGCCACCAGCAGAGACAGGGCCCAAGAGACCCAGTACTTC. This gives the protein CATSRDRAQETQYF.

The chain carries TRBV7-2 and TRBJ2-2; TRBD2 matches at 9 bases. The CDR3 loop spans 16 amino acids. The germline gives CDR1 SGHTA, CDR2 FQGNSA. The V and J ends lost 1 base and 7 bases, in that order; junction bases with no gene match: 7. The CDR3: CASSLGGGGAYGELFF. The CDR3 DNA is TGTGCCAGCAGCTTAGGAGGCGGGGGGGCGTACGGGGAGCTGTTTTTT.

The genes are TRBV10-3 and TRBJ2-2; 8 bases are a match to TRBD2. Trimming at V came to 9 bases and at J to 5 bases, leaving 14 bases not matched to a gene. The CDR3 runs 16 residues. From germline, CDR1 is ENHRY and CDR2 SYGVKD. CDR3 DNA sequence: TGTGCCATTCCTCTCCGGGAGGGGATAAGGACCGGGGAGCTGTTTTTT. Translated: CAIPLREGIRTGELFF.

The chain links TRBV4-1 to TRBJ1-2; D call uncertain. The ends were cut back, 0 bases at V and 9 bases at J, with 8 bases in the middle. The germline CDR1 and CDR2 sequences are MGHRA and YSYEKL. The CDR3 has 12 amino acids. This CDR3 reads CASSQDLGSYTF. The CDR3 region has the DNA TGCGCCAGCAGCCAAGATCTTGGCAGCTACACCTTC.

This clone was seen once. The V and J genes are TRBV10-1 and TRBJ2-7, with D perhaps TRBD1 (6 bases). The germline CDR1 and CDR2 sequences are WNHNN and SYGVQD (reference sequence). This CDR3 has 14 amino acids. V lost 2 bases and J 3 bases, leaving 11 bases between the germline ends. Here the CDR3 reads CASSELQGFYEQYF. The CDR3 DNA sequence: TGCGCCAGCAGTGAGCTACAGGGTTTCTACGAGCAGTACTTC.

Here the CDR3 DNA reads TGCGCCAGCAGCCAAGTCGGTCTAGCTGCGCAGTATTTT. This codes for CASSQVGLAAQYF. The chain combines TRBV4-1 with TRBJ2-3; maybe TRBD2 (5 bases). Germline V lookup: CDR1 MGHRA, CDR2 YSYEKL. V was trimmed by 1 base and J by 10 bases, leaving 12 bases between them. The CDR3 is 13 amino acids.

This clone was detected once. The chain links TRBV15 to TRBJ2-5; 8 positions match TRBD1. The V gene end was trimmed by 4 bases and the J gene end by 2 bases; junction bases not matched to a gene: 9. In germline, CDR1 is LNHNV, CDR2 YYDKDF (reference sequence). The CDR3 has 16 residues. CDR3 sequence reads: CATSTQQGVIQETQYF. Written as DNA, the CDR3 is TGTGCCACCAGCACACAACAGGGGGTGATACAAGAGACCCAGTACTTC.

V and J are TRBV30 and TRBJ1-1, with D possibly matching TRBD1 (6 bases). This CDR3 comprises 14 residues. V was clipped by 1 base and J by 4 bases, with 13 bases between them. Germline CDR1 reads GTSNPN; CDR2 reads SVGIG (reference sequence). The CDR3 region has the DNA TGTGCCTGGAGTGGGGGGGGCAGGGGCACTGAAGCTTTCTTT. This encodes CAWSGGGRGTEAFF. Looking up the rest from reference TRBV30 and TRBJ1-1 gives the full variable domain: SQTIHQWPATLVQPVGSPLSLECTVEGTSNPNLYWYRQAAGRGLQLLFYSVGIGQISSEVPQNLSASRPQDRQFILSSKKLLLSDSGFYLCAWSGGGRGTEAFFGQGTRLTVV.

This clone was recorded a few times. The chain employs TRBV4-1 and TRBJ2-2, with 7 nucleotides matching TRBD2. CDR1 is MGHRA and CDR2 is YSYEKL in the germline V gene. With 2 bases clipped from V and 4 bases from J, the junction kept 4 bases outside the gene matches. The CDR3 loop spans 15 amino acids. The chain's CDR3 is CASSQPWEGTGELFF. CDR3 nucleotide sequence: TGCGCCAGCAGCCAACCATGGGAGGGCACCGGGGAGCTGTTTTTT.

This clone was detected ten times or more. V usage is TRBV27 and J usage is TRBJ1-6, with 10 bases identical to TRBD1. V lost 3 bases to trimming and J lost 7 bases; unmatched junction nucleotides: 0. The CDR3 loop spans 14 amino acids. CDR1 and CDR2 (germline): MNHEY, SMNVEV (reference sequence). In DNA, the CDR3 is TGTGCCAGCAGTTTGGGACAGGGGAATTCACCCCTCCACTTT. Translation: CASSLGQGNSPLHF.

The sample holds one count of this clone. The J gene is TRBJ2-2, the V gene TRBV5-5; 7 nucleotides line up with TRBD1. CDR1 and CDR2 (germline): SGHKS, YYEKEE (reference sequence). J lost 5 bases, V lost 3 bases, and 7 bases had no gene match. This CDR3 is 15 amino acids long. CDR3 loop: CASSWTGSQTGELFF. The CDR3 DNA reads TGTGCCAGCAGCTGGACAGGATCTCAAACCGGGGAGCTGTTTTTT. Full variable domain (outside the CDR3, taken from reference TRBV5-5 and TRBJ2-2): DAGVTQSPTHLIKTRGQQVTLRCSPISGHKSVSWYQQVLGQGPQFIFQYYEKEERGRGNFPDRFSARQFPNYSSELNVNALLLGDSALYLCASSWTGSQTGELFFGEGSRLTVL.